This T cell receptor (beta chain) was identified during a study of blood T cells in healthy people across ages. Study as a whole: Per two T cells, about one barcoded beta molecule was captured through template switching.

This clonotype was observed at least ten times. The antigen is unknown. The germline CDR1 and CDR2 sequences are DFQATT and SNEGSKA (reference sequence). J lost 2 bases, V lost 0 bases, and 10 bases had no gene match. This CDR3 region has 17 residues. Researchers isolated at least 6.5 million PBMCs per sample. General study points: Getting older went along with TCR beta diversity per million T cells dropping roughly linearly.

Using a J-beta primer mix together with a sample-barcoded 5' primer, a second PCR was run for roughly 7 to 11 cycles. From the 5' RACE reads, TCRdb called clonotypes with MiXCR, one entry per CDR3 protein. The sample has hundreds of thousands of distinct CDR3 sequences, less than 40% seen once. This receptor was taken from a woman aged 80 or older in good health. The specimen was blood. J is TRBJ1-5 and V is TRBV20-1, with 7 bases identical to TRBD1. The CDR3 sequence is CSARDRRGTAGNQPQHF. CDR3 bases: TGCAGTGCTAGAGATCGTCGGGGGACAGCTGGCAATCAGCCCCAGCATTTT.